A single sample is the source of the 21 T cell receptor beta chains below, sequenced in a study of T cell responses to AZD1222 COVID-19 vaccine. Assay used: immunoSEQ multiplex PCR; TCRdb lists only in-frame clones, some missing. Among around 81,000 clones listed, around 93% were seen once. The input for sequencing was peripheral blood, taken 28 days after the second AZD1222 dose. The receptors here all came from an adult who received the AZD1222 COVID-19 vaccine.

This chain's CDR3 is CASSLARGRADTQYF. The CDR3 nucleotides read TGTGCCAGCAGCTTGGCCAGGGGGCGCGCAGATACGCAGTATTTT. V usage is TRBV5-6 and J usage is TRBJ2-3; 8 bases map to TRBD1. J was trimmed by 4 bases and V by 0 bases; bases with no gene match: 4. The CDR3 is 15 amino acids. Germline V gene lookup returns CDR1 SGHDT and CDR2 YYEEEE. The whole variable domain, filled in from reference TRBV5-6 and TRBJ2-3, reads DAGVTQSPTHLIKTRGQQVTLRCSPKSGHDTVSWYQQALGQGPQFIFQYYEEEERQRGNFPDRFSGHQFPNYSSELNVNALLLGDSALYLCASSLARGRADTQYFGPGTRLTVL.

The CDR3 loop is CASSFLTGGSTDTQYF. DNA for the CDR3: TGTGCCAGCAGCTTTCTGACAGGGGGGAGCACAGATACGCAGTATTTT. The V call is TRBV9, the J call TRBJ2-3, with 9 bases identical to TRBD1. V was clipped by 4 bases and J by 0 bases; unmatched bases: 6. Germline CDR1 SGDLS, CDR2 YYNGEE. This CDR3 is 16 amino acids long.

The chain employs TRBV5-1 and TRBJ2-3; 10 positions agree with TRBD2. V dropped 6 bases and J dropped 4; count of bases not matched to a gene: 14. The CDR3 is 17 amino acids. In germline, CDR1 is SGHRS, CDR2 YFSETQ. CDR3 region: CASTGSPSGSGSDTQYF. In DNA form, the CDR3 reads TGCGCCAGCACCGGTTCTCCTAGCGGGAGTGGGTCAGATACGCAGTATTTT.

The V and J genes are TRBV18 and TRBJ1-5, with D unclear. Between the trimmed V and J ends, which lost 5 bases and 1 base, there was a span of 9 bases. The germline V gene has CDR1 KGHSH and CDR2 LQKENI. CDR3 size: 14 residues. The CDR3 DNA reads TGTGCCAGCTCATCAACAGAAAGCAATCAGCCCCAGCATTTT. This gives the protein CASSSTESNQPQHF.

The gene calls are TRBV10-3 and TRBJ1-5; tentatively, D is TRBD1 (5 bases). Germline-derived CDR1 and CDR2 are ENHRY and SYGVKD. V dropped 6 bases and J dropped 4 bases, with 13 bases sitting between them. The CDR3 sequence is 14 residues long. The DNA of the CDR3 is TGTGCCATCAGGGGAGACCAGGGTAATCAGCCCCAGCATTTT. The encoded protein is CAIRGDQGNQPQHF.

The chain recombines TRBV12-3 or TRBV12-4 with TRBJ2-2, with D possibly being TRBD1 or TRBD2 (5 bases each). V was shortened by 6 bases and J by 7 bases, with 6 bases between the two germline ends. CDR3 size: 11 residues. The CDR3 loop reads CASRRGGELFF. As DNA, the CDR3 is TGTGCCAGCAGGAGGGGCGGGGAGCTGTTTTTT.

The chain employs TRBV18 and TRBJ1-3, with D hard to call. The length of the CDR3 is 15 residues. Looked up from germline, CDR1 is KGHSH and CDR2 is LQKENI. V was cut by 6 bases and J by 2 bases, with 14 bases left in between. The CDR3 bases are TGTGCCAGCTCCGTCCAACAGCAAGCTGGAAACACCATATATTTT. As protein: CASSVQQQAGNTIYF.

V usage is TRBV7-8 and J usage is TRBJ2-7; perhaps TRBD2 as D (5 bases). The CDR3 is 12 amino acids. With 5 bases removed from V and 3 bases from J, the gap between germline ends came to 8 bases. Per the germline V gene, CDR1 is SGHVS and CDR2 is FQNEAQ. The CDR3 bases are TGTGCCAGCAGCCCAACTAGCTACGAGCAGTACTTC. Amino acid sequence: CASSPTSYEQYF.

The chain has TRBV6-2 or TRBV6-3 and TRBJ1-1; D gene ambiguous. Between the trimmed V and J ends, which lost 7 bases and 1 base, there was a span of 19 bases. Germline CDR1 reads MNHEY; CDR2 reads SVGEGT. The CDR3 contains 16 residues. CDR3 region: CASTPTQNRGNTEAFF. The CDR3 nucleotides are TGTGCCAGCACCCCGACGCAAAACCGCGGGAACACTGAAGCTTTCTTT.

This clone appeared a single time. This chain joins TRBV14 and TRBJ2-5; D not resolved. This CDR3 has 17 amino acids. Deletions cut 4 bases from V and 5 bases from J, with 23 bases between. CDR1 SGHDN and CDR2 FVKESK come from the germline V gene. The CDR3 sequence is CASSPPLGDGRWETQYF. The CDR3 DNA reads TGTGCCAGCAGCCCCCCCCTAGGCGACGGGCGGTGGGAGACCCAGTACTTC. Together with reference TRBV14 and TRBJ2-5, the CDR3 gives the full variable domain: EAGVTQFPSHSVIEKGQTVTLRCDPISGHDNLYWYRRVMGKEIKFLLHFVKESKQDESGMPNNRFLAERTGGTYSTLKVQPAELEDSGVYFCASSPPLGDGRWETQYFGPGTRLLVL.

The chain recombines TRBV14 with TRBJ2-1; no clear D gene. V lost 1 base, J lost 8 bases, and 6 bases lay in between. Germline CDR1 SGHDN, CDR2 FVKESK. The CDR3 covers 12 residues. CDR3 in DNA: TGTGCCAGCAGCCAAGCCCTCTATGAGCAGTTCTTC. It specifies CASSQALYEQFF.

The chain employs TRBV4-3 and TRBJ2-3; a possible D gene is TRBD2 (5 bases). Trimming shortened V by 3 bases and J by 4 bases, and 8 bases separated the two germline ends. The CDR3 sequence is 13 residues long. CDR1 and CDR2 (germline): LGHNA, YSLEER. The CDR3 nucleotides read TGCGCCAGCAGCCAGGAGGCCCCAGATACGCAGTATTTT. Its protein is CASSQEAPDTQYF.

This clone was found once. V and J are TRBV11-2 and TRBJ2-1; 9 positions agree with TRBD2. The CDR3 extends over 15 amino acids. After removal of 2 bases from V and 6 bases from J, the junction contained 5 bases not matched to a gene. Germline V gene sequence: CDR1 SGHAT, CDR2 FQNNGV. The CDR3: CASSLFSGSGNEQFF. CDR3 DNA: TGTGCCAGCAGCTTATTTAGCGGGAGTGGCAATGAGCAGTTCTTC. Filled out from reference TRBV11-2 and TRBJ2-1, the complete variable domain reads EAGVAQSPRYKIIEKRQSVAFWCNPISGHATLYWYQQILGQGPKLLIQFQNNGVVDDSQLPKDRFSAERLKGVDSTLKIQPAKLEDSAVYLCASSLFSGSGNEQFFGPGTRLTVL.

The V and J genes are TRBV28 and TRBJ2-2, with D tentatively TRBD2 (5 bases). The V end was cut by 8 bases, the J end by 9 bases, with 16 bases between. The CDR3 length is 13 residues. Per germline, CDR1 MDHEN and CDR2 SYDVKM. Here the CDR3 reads CASGSGNWRELFF. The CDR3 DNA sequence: TGTGCCAGCGGCTCGGGGAATTGGCGGGAGCTGTTTTTT.

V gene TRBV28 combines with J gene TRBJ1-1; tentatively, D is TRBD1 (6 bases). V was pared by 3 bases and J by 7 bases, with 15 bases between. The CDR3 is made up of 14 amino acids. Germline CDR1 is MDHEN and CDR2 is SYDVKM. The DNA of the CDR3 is TGTGCCAGCAGTTTTGCCGGGACACAGGATGAAGCTTTCTTT. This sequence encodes CASSFAGTQDEAFF.

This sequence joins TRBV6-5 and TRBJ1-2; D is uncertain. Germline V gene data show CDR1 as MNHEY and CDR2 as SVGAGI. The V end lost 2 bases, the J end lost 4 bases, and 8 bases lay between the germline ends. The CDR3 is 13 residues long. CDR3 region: CASSYRSFYGYTF. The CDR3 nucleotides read TGTGCCAGCAGTTACAGGTCTTTCTATGGCTACACCTTC.

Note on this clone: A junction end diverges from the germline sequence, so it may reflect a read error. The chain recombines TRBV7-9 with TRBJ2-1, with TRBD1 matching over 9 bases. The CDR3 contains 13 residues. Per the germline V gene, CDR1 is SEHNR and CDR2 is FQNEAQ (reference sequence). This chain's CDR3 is CASSLEGTGNRIF. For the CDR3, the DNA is TGTGCCAGCAGCTTAGAGGGGACAGGGAACCGAATCTTC. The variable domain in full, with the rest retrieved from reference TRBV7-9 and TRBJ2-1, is DTGVSQNPRHKITKRGQNVTFRCDPISEHNRLYWYRQTLGQGPEFLTYFQNEAQLEKSRLLSDRFSAERPKGSFSTLEIQRTEQGDSAMYLCASSLEGTGNRIFGPGTRLTVL.

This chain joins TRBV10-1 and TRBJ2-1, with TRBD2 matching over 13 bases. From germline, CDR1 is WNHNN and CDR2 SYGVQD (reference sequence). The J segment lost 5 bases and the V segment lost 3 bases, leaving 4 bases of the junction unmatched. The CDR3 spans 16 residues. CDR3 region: CASSEWGLAGNNEQFF. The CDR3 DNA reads TGCGCCAGCAGTGAATGGGGACTAGCGGGAAACAATGAGCAGTTCTTC.

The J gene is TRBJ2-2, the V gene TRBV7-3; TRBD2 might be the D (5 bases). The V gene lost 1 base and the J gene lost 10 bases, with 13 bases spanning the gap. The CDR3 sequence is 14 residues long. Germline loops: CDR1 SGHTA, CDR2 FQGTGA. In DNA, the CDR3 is TGTGCCAGCAGCTTAAATCCTAGCTTTGAGGAGCTGTTTTTT. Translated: CASSLNPSFEELFF.

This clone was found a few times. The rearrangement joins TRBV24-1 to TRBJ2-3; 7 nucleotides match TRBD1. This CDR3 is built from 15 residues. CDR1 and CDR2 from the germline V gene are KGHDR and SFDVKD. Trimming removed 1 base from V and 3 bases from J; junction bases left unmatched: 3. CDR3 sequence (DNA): TGTGCCACCAGTGATTTTTCGGGACAGACAGATACGCAGTATTTT. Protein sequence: CATSDFSGQTDTQYF.

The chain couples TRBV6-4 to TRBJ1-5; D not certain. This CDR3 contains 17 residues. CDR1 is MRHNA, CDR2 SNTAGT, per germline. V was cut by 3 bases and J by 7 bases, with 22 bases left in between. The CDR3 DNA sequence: TGTGCCAGCAGTGATCAAGGATTGGCGAGAAGCGCACAGCCCCAGCATTTT. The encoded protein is CASSDQGLARSAQPQHF.